This T cell receptor (beta chain) was captured in a study of metastatic and nonmetastatic thyroid tumors. For the study at large: Comparative analysis of repertoires was undertaken across blood and tumor or nodule tissue obtained from malignant and benign thyroid patients.

In the case of this clone: Its antigen is currently unknown.

Patients underwent thyroid surgery, and none had received any treatment before it. Study outcomes and limitations: Significantly greater TCR beta diversity was reportedly found in malignant thyroid tumors than in benign nodules (in blood and tumor).

Using MiXCR, TCRdb reanalyzed the PCR reads. The sample holds 30,000 to 45,000 clones; approximately 26% are singletons and the top ten take around 9.5%. The CDR3 totals 14 residues. Germline V lookup: CDR1 SEHNR, CDR2 FQNEAQ (reference sequence). V shed 3 bases and J 5 bases; nucleotides not matched to a gene: 3. The specimen was blood. The source is a female donor with papillary thyroid cancer or a benign thyroid nodule (not recorded which). Some clones in this sample may be carry-over from other donors' samples. The V and J genes are TRBV7-9 and TRBJ2-7; 11 bases fit TRBD1. This CDR3 is CASSFWDRGDEQYF. DNA for the CDR3: TGTGCCAGCAGCTTCTGGGACAGGGGGGACGAGCAGTACTTC.